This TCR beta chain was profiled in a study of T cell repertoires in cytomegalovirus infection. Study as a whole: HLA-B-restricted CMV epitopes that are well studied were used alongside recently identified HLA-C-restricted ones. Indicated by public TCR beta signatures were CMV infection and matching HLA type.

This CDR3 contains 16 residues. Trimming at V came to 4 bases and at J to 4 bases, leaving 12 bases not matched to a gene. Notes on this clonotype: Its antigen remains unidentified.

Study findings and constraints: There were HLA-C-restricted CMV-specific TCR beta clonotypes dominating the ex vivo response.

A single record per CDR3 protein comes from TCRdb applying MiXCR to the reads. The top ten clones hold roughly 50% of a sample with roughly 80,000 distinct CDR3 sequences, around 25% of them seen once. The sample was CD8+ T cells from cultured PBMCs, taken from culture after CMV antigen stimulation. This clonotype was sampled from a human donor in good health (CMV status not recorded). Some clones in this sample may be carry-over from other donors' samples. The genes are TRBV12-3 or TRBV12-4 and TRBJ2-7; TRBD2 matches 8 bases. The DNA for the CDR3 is TGTGCCAGCAGTTCAACTAGCGGAGTAGCGAGGTACGAGCAGTACTTC. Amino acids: CASSSTSGVARYEQYF.